This T cell receptor beta chain is drawn from a study of identical twins. V shed 7 bases and J shed 5 bases, with 17 bases lying between them. CDR1 SQVTM and CDR2 ANQGSEA come from the germline V gene. CDR3 size: 13 residues. TCRdb re-analysed the 5' RACE reads in MiXCR, keeping a single row per CDR3 protein. The sample has fewer than 900,000 distinct CDR3 sequences; roughly 18% are singletons. This clonotype was counted only a few times. The antigen is not known. Study results and caveats: Models predicted too little out-of-frame TCR alpha sharing in monozygotic twins.

In addition, the sample was reused for a study of T cells expressing NK-cell markers. That report notes: Repertoires of TCR beta were obtained from T cells sorted as CD3+CD56+NKG2C+, CD3+CD56+NKG2C- and CD3+CD56-NKG2C+. About six donors showed dominant NKG2C+ clonotypes comprising about 1.0-7.0% of their CD8+ T cells. Dominance of the CD3+CD56-NKG2C+ fraction by these clonotypes also held in a handful of donors.

The specimen was PBMCs. The sequence was collected from a woman aged 18-29 years in good health. The chain employs TRBV29-1 and TRBJ2-5, with D maybe TRBD1 (6 bases). In DNA form, the CDR3 reads TGCAGCGCTACCTCAGGGGTTGGGGAGACCCAGTACTTC. Encoded protein: CSATSGVGETQYF.